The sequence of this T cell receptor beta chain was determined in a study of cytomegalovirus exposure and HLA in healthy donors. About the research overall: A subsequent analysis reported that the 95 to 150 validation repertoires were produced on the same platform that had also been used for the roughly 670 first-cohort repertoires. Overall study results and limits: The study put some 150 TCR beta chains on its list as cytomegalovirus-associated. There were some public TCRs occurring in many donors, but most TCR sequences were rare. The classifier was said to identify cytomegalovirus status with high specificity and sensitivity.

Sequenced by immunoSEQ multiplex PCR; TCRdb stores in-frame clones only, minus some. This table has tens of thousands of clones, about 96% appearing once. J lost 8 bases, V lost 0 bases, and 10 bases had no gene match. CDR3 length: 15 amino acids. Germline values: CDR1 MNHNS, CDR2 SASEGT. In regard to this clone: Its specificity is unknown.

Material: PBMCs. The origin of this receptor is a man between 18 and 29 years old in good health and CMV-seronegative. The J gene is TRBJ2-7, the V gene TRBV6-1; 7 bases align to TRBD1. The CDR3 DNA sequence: TGTGCCAGCAGTGAAGCAGGGGGCCGGGCTGAACAGCAGTACTTC. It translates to CASSEAGGRAEQQYF.